Listed here are 32 T cell receptor beta chains from one sample, sequenced in a study of shared clonotypes between healthy human individuals. Profiled with immunoSEQ multiplex PCR; TCRdb holds only in-frame clones, not every one. The sample yields approximately 1,500,000 clones, roughly 98% seen once. The sample was naive CD4+ T cells sorted from blood. Subset reported: CD45RA+ positively selected. The receptors here all came from a man aged 25-45 years in good health.

The chain employs TRBV1 and TRBJ2-7; TRBD1, the D gene given by the table, was not confirmed from the DNA. TRBV1 is a pseudogene. The CDR3 is 14 residues long. CDR3 in DNA: TGCACCAGCAACTCAGGGGTTACTTATGGCGAGCAGTACTTC. It codes for CTSNSGVTYGEQYF.

The rearrangement links TRBV27 to TRBJ1-3; D not resolved. Looked up from germline, CDR1 is MNHEY and CDR2 is SMNVEV (reference sequence). The CDR3 runs to 14 residues. The ends were cut back, 2 bases at V and 3 bases at J, with 8 bases in the middle. This CDR3 is CASSLVGFGNTIYF. DNA for the CDR3: TGTGCCAGCAGTTTAGTAGGTTTTGGAAACACCATATATTTT.

The V gene is TRBV19, the J gene TRBJ1-5; the D is unclear. From germline, CDR1 is LNHDA and CDR2 SQIVND (reference sequence). Trimming pared 5 bases from V and 5 bases from J, leaving 10 bases between. The CDR3 extends over 13 amino acids. CDR3 sequence: CASSAEFHQPQHF. Written as DNA, the CDR3 is TGTGCCAGTAGTGCGGAGTTTCATCAGCCCCAGCATTTT.

The rearrangement links TRBV7-2 to TRBJ2-5; D uncertain. V was cut by 3 bases and J by 3 bases, with 11 bases left in between. CDR1 is SGHTA and CDR2 is FQGNSA in the germline V gene. The CDR3 consists of 14 residues. CDR3 residues: CASSFMRNEETQYF. CDR3 nucleotides: TGTGCCAGCAGCTTTATGCGCAACGAAGAGACCCAGTACTTC.

The chain employs TRBV4-2 and TRBJ2-1; 10 bases line up with TRBD1. V shed 0 bases, J shed 7 bases, and the junction held 9 bases outside the gene matches. The CDR3 is made up of 17 amino acids. The germline gives CDR1 LGHNA, CDR2 YNFKEQ. The CDR3: CASSQDPFGTGVNEQFF. CDR3 DNA sequence: TGTGCCAGCAGCCAAGATCCTTTCGGGACAGGGGTGAATGAGCAGTTCTTC.

This clone appeared a single time. Within the sample, other DNA sequences also encode this same CDR3. DNA for the CDR3: TGTGCCAGCAGCCCGCAGGGGAATGAGCAGTTCTTC. Amino acid sequence: CASSPQGNEQFF. The chain recombines TRBV7-3 with TRBJ2-1; D is perhaps TRBD1 (6 bases). The CDR3 length is 12 residues. V dropped 5 bases and J dropped 7 bases, with 9 bases sitting between them. Germline V CDR1 and CDR2: SGHTA, FQGTGA.

The rearrangement links TRBV6-5 to TRBJ1-5; 7 bases fit TRBD1. V trimming: 4 bases; J trimming: 1 base; junction bases outside the gene matches: 7. The CDR3 is 16 amino acids. CDR1 is MNHEY and CDR2 is SVGAGI in the germline V gene. Here the CDR3 DNA reads TGTGCCAGCAGTTCGACAAAGGGGGCGAGCAATCAGCCCCAGCATTTT. This gives the protein CASSSTKGASNQPQHF.

The chain uses TRBV2 and TRBJ2-5; D is possibly TRBD1 (6 bases). V dropped 5 bases and J dropped 5 bases, with 12 bases sitting between them. The germline V gene encodes CDR1 SNHLY and CDR2 FYNNEI. CDR3 length equals 13 residues. The CDR3 spells CASSSGQYETQYF. The CDR3 DNA reads as TGTGCCAGCAGTTCTGGACAGTACGAGACCCAGTACTTC.

V and J are TRBV11-3 and TRBJ2-5, with TRBD2 as a possible D gene (5 bases). Germline V gene sequence: CDR1 SGHNT, CDR2 YENEEA. The V end lost 4 bases, the J end lost 2 bases, and 8 bases lay between the germline ends. The CDR3 is 13 amino acids. CDR3 DNA: TGTGCCAGCAGCTACGGACTGCAAGAGACCCAGTACTTC. Translating gives CASSYGLQETQYF.

The rearrangement links TRBV18 to TRBJ1-4; 7 positions agree with TRBD1. Trimming took 3 bases from V and 7 from J; bases not matched to a gene: 11. The CDR3 has 16 residues. Per germline, CDR1 KGHSH and CDR2 LQKENI. For the CDR3, the DNA is TGTGCCAGCTCACCTCTTTCAGGGACAGTCAGTGAAAAACTGTTTTTT. Its translation is CASSPLSGTVSEKLFF.

V gene TRBV18 combines with J gene TRBJ1-5, with 8 bases matching TRBD1. This CDR3 spans 14 amino acids. With 6 bases clipped from V and 5 bases from J, the junction kept 6 bases outside the gene matches. Germline lookup yields CDR1 KGHSH and CDR2 LQKENI. Here the CDR3 DNA reads TGTGCCAGCTCCCTTGGACAGGGTGATCAGCCCCAGCATTTT. This codes for CASSLGQGDQPQHF.

The count of this clone is one. The chain uses TRBV18 and TRBJ1-1, with D unresolved. The germline V and J ends were trimmed by 6 bases and 1 base, with 9 bases remaining between them. This CDR3 has 13 amino acids. Germline CDR1 reads KGHSH; CDR2 reads LQKENI. CDR3 in amino acids: CASSMGSNTEAFF. The CDR3 DNA follows: TGTGCCAGCTCGATGGGCTCGAACACTGAAGCTTTCTTT.

As concerns this clone: At the DNA level, this CDR3 is encoded by other sequences in the same sample as well. The V gene is TRBV19, the J gene TRBJ2-7; 7 nucleotides agree with TRBD1. Germline V gene data show CDR1 as LNHDA and CDR2 as SQIVND (reference sequence). CDR3 length: 12 residues. The V gene end was trimmed by 5 bases and the J gene end by 3 bases; junction bases not matched to a gene: 1. The CDR3 region has the DNA TGTGCCAGTAGTGCAGGGGGCTACGAGCAGTACTTC. Protein product: CASSAGGYEQYF.

This chain joins TRBV19 and TRBJ2-5; D remains ambiguous. This CDR3 is built from 14 residues. CDR1 is LNHDA and CDR2 is SQIVND in the germline V gene (reference sequence). The V and J ends lost 2 bases and 1 base respectively, with 8 bases between them. DNA of the CDR3: TGTGCCAGTAGTATACACGGTTCCCAAGAGACCCAGTACTTC. This codes for CASSIHGSQETQYF. The full variable domain, with the rest looked up from reference TRBV19 and TRBJ2-5, is DGGITQSPKYLFRKEGQNVTLSCEQNLNHDAMYWYRQDPGQGLRLIYYSQIVNDFQKGDIAEGYSVSREKKESFPLTVTSAQKNPTAFYLCASSIHGSQETQYFGPGTRLLVL.

The chain is built from TRBV5-5 and TRBJ2-1; TRBD1 is a possible D gene (6 bases). Per germline, CDR1 SGHKS and CDR2 YYEKEE (reference sequence). The CDR3 is 15 residues long. V was pared by 0 bases and J by 9 bases, with 16 bases between. CDR3 sequence reads: CASSLANRVYGEQFF. In DNA, the CDR3 is TGTGCCAGCAGCTTGGCCAACAGGGTCTACGGTGAGCAGTTCTTC.

This chain joins TRBV6-5 and TRBJ2-2, with D maybe TRBD1 (5 bases). This CDR3 contains 12 residues. Trimming stripped 7 bases from V and 3 bases from J, with 6 bases between. In germline, CDR1 is MNHEY, CDR2 SVGAGI. Written as DNA, the CDR3 is TGTGCCAGCAAAGGGGACACCGGGGAGCTGTTTTTT. Residues: CASKGDTGELFF.

The chain carries TRBV11-2 and TRBJ2-1, with 8 positions matching TRBD2. The germline V gene has CDR1 SGHAT and CDR2 FQNNGV. Trimming removed 6 bases from V and 8 bases from J; junction bases left unmatched: 9. This CDR3 is built from 14 residues. DNA of the CDR3: TGTGCCAGCAGGAGGGGCCTAGCGGGCTATGAGCAGTTCTTC. This translates into CASRRGLAGYEQFF.

Turning to this clone: Additional DNA sequences in this sample encode the identical CDR3. CDR3 protein: CASSFSGANVLTF. CDR3 nucleotides: TGTGCCAGCAGTTTTTCTGGGGCCAACGTCCTGACTTTC. V usage is TRBV11-2 and J usage is TRBJ2-6; D gene unclear. V dropped 6 bases and J dropped 1 base, with 4 bases sitting between them. This CDR3 has 13 residues. Germline V gene sequence: CDR1 SGHAT, CDR2 FQNNGV.

DNA for the CDR3: TGTGCCAGCAGCTTGCGGCAGCTTAGGACAGATACGCAGTATTTT. Translation gives CASSLRQLRTDTQYF. The chain combines TRBV5-7 with TRBJ2-3; D is unresolved. TRBV5-7 is marked as an open reading frame, function uncertain. Trimming shortened V by 1 base and J by 3 bases, and 12 bases separated the two germline ends. The CDR3 loop spans 15 amino acids.

This sequence joins TRBV18 and TRBJ2-3; TRBD2 matches at 10 bases. Trimming took 4 bases from V and 5 from J; bases not matched to a gene: 9. CDR3 length: 16 residues. Germline assignment: CDR1 KGHSH and CDR2 LQKENI. CDR3 loop: CASSLAAGGPEDTQYF. In nucleotides, the CDR3 is TGTGCCAGCTCACTAGCAGCGGGAGGGCCGGAAGATACGCAGTATTTT.

The chain joins TRBV19 to TRBJ2-3; TRBD2 matches at 7 bases. After removal of 6 bases from V and 2 bases from J, the junction contained 5 bases not matched to a gene. CDR3 length: 14 residues. Germline V gene sequence: CDR1 LNHDA, CDR2 SQIVND (reference sequence). The CDR3 protein is CASSAAGDTDTQYF. CDR3 nucleotide sequence: TGTGCCAGTAGCGCGGCGGGGGACACAGATACGCAGTATTTT.

The V call is TRBV5-1, the J call TRBJ1-2; maybe TRBD1 (6 bases). V was trimmed by 3 bases and J by 8 bases, leaving 17 bases between them. The germline V gene encodes CDR1 SGHRS and CDR2 YFSETQ. This CDR3 is 14 amino acids long. In DNA form, the CDR3 reads TGCGCCAGCAGCTCAAGGGGGACTACGGGAGGCTACACCTTC. Protein sequence: CASSSRGTTGGYTF.

The chain combines TRBV7-6 with TRBJ2-3, with 7 bases that match TRBD1. This CDR3 region has 15 residues. Germline CDR1 reads SGHVS; CDR2 reads FNYEAQ. V was clipped by 4 bases and J by 8 bases; unmatched bases: 12. The CDR3 protein is CASSYRDRGGVTQYF. The CDR3 DNA reads TGTGCCAGCAGCTACCGGGACAGAGGAGGTGTTACGCAGTATTTT.

V usage is TRBV7-9 and J usage is TRBJ1-3, with D possibly matching TRBD1 (6 bases). The germline CDR1 and CDR2 sequences are SEHNR and FQNEAQ (reference sequence). The germline V and J ends were trimmed by 0 bases and 7 bases, with 7 bases remaining between them. The CDR3 extends over 13 amino acids. The CDR3 reads CASSLATGNTIYF. CDR3 coding DNA: TGTGCCAGCAGCTTAGCTACAGGGAACACCATATATTTT.

This chain joins TRBV28 and TRBJ1-5; D is possibly TRBD1 (5 bases). This CDR3 is 13 amino acids long. Germline CDR1 is MDHEN and CDR2 is SYDVKM. V lost 7 bases and J lost 4, with 11 bases in between. The chain's CDR3 is CASKQVHNQPQHF. DNA of the CDR3: TGTGCCAGCAAACAGGTTCATAATCAGCCCCAGCATTTT.

A single count supports this clone. CDR3 DNA sequence: TGTGCCAGCAGCGGGGCAGGCCATCAGCCCCAGCATTTT. It translates to CASSGAGHQPQHF. This chain uses TRBV9 with TRBJ1-5; D gene unclear. Trimming shortened V by 3 bases and J by 5 bases, and 9 bases separated the two germline ends. From germline, CDR1 is SGDLS and CDR2 YYNGEE. The CDR3 length is 13 residues.

Regarding this clone: The same CDR3 can be traced to other DNA sequences in this sample. The rearrangement links TRBV5-1 to TRBJ1-1; D unclear. The V and J ends lost 2 bases and 3 bases respectively, with 11 bases between them. The CDR3 covers 14 residues. Germline lookup yields CDR1 SGHRS and CDR2 YFSETQ. The CDR3: CASSLGFGDTEAFF. The CDR3 DNA sequence: TGCGCCAGCAGCTTAGGGTTTGGGGACACTGAAGCTTTCTTT.

The rearrangement joins TRBV18 to TRBJ2-1; D call uncertain. The germline V gene encodes CDR1 KGHSH and CDR2 LQKENI. The CDR3 runs 12 residues. Trimming took off 6 bases at V and 13 bases at J, with 16 bases between the two ends. In nucleotides, the CDR3 is TGTGCCAGCTCCATTGACGGCCGAGGCCAGTTCTTC. This codes for CASSIDGRGQFF.

The rearrangement joins TRBV11-2 to TRBJ2-5; D could derive from TRBD1 or TRBD2 (6 bases each). CDR3 length: 20 amino acids. Trimming left V 0 bases short and J 5 bases short, with 28 bases between. Germline V gene lookup returns CDR1 SGHAT and CDR2 FQNNGV. The chain's CDR3 is CASSLDLWRGVRPRGETQYF. DNA of the CDR3: TGTGCCAGCAGCTTAGATTTATGGAGGGGGGTACGGCCGCGAGGGGAGACCCAGTACTTC.

V and J are TRBV21-1 and TRBJ2-7; the table's D gene call, TRBD1, was not cross checked with the DNA. TRBV21-1 is listed as a pseudogene. The CDR3 spans 15 residues. The CDR3 protein is CASRDGTPGHYEQYF. The CDR3 nucleotides read TGTGCCAGCAGAGACGGGACACCGGGGCATTACGAGCAGTACTTC.

The gene calls are TRBV7-3 and TRBJ2-2, with D unclear. This CDR3 contains 13 residues. Germline CDR1 and CDR2: SGHTA and FQGTGA. V was pared by 4 bases and J by 8 bases, with 11 bases between. The CDR3 sequence: CASSSRVEGELFF. The CDR3 DNA reads as TGTGCCAGCAGCTCCAGAGTGGAGGGGGAGCTGTTTTTT.

The rearrangement joins TRBV19 to TRBJ2-7; D might be TRBD2 (5 bases). CDR1 LNHDA and CDR2 SQIVND come from the germline V gene (reference sequence). The CDR3 totals 13 residues. The ends were cut back, 5 bases at V and 7 bases at J, with 15 bases in the middle. The CDR3 DNA follows: TGTGCCAGTAGTGCTCGAGGGTCTGGTGAGCAGTACTTC. Residues: CASSARGSGEQYF.